The present T cell receptor (beta chain) was sequenced within a study of shared clonotypes between healthy human individuals. Study results and limitations: Since donors were few, the genetic and exposure-history diversity represented was limited.

Per the original data handling: ImmunoSEQ junction-only sequences lacked quality scores, so their filtering differed. Some clones are missing from TCRdb's copy, which holds only in-frame ones; the method was immunoSEQ multiplex PCR. The DNA gave D and trimming, while V, J and clone size come from that table. The sample shows about 2.4 million clones, 80% to 95% of them seen only once. The CDR3 totals 16 residues. Trimming pared 2 bases from V and 5 bases from J, leaving 16 bases between. Germline values: CDR1 SGDLS, CDR2 YYNGEE. A remark on this clone: Its target is unknown.

The chain carries TRBV9 and TRBJ2-2; D tentatively reads TRBD1 or TRBD2 (6 bases each). The clonotype comes from a man between 18 and 35 years old in good health. Some clones in this sample may be carry-over from other donors' samples. Specimen: naive CD4+ T cells from PBMCs. Subset denoted: CD45RA+ positively selected. CDR3 coding DNA: TGTGCCAGCAGCGTGATCGGGGGCGGTGGGACCGGGGAGCTGTTTTTT. It encodes CASSVIGGGGTGELFF.